This TCR beta chain was retrieved from a study of T cell responses to AZD1222 COVID-19 vaccine. Study-wide context: Pooling of second doses given at about 4 or about 12 weeks was done. Findings and limits, study-wide: Most donors were white British, females outnumbered males, and clonal diversity was possibly underestimated. Close to half of spike-specific TCRs reportedly recognize unmutated variant regions. The peak T cell response came first, and repertoires were sampled only after it.

V lost 2 bases and J lost 8, with 9 bases in between. The CDR3 runs to 13 residues. On this clone: Its antigen is not known.

Clones were read by immunoSEQ multiplex PCR, and TCRdb kept only the in-frame ones, dropping some. Of tens of thousands of clones listed, more than 80% were seen once; the top ten hold 5.7%. V gene TRBV12-3 or TRBV12-4 combines with J gene TRBJ1-4; D not resolved. The TCR originated in an adult in good health. The starting material was peripheral blood, obtained on day 0 of AZD1222 vaccination. CDR3 DNA sequence: TGTGCCAGCAGTTTATGGGGAGGGGAAAAACTGTTTTTT. Translation gives CASSLWGGEKLFF.